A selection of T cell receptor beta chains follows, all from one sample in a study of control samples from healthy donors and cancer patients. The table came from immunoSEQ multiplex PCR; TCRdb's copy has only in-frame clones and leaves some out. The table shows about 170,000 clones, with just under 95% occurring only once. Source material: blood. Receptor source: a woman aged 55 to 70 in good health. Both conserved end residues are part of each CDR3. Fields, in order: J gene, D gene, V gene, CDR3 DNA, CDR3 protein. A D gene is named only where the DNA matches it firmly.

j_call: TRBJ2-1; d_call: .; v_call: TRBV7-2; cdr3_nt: TGTGCCAGCAGCGATGGTCGGGGGTCCTACAATGAGCAGTTCTTC; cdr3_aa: CASSDGRGSYNEQFF
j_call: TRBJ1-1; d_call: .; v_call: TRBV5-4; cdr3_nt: TGTGCCAGCAGCTTGTCCTCAGGGAACACTGAAGCTTTCTTT; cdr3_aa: CASSLSSGNTEAFF
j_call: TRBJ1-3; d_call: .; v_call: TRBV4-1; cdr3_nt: TGCGCCAGCAGCTTGCTGAGCTCTGGAAACACCATATATTTT; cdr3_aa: CASSLLSSGNTIYF
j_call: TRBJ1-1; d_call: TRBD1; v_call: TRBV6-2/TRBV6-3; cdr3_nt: TGTGCCAGCAGTTACCAGGGGGCGAACACTGAAGCTTTCTTT; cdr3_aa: CASSYQGANTEAFF
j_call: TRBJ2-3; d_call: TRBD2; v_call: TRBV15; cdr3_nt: TGTGCCACCAGCTCGGGACTGGGACTAGCGGGGACAGATACGCAGTATTTT; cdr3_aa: CATSSGLGLAGTDTQYF
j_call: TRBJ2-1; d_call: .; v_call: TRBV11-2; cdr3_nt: TGTGCCAGCAGCTTTGGTAGCCCCTACAATGAGCAGTTCTTC; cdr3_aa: CASSFGSPYNEQFF
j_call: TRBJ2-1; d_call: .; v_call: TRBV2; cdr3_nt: TGTGCCAGCATTAGGTGGGTCCACAATGAGCAGTTCTTC; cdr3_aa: CASIRWVHNEQFF
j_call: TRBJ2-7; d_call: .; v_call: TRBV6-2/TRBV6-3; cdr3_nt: TGTGCCAGCGGCCGCGACAGACACTCAAACCCCTGCGAGCAGTACTTC; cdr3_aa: CASGRDRHSNPCEQYF
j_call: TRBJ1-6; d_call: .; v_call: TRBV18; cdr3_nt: TGTGCCAGCTCACCCGAGACCGGCCTGAGGTTGCACTTT; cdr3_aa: CASSPETGLRLHF
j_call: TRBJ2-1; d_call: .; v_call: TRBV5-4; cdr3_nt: TGTGCCAGCAGCTTGGCCGGTGGAAATGAGCAGTTCTTC; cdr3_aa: CASSLAGGNEQFF
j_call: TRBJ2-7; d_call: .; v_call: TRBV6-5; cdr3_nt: TGTGCCAGCAGTTACGGCCACGAGCAGTACTTC; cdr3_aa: CASSYGHEQYF
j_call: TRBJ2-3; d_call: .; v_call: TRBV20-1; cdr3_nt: TGCAGTGCTAGTGATGGGGTCGGGACAGATACGCAGTATTTT; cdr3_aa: CSASDGVGTDTQYF
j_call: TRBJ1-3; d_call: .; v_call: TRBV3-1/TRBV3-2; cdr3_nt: TGTGCCAGCAGACAGGGTTCTGGAAACACCATATATTTT; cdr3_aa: CASRQGSGNTIYF
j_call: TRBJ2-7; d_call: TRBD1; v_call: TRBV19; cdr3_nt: TGTGCCAGTAGTACAACAGGGGGCGAGCAGTACTTC; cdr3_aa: CASSTTGGEQYF
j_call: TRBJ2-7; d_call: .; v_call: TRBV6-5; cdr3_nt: TGTGCCAGCAGTCCCGTTGGGGGGGCCCCCTACGAGCAGTACTTC; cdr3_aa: CASSPVGGAPYEQYF
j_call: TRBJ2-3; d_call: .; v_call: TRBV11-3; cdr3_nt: TGTGCCAGCAGCTTAGGGCTGGCGGGTACGCAGTATTTT; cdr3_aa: CASSLGLAGTQYF
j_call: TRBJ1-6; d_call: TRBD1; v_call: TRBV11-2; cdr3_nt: TGTGCCAGCAGCCTCCGGACAGGGGGTAATTCACCCCTCCACTTT; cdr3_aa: CASSLRTGGNSPLHF
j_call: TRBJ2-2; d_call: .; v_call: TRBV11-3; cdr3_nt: TGTGCCAGCAGCTCAGGGCTAAGTACCGGGGAGCTGTTTTTT; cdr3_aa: CASSSGLSTGELFF
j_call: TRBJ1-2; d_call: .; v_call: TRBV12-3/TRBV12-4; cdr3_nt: TGTGCCAGCAGTTTAATGGTGGACTATGGCTACACCTTC; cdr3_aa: CASSLMVDYGYTF
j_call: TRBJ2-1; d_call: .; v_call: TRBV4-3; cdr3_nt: TGCGCCAGCAGCCAAGTCAGGGATTACAATGAGCAGTTCTTC; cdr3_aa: CASSQVRDYNEQFF
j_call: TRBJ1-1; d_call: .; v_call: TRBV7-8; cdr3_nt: TGTGCCAGCAGCTTAGTAGGGTTGAACTCGAACACTGAAGCTTTCTTT; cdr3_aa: CASSLVGLNSNTEAFF
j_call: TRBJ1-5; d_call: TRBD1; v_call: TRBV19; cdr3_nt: TGTGCCACCAGTCTCCTCGGGACAGATGTGCCCCAGCATTTT; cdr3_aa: CATSLLGTDVPQHF